These T cell receptor beta chains were read from a single sample in a study of CD8+ T cells in alopecia areata. Assay used: immunoSEQ multiplex PCR; TCRdb lists only in-frame clones, some missing. The sample yields 100,000 to 150,000 clones, roughly three fifths seen once. Sequencing used CD4+ T cells sorted from blood, obtained at week 0. The receptors were gathered from a human donor with alopecia areata. The CDR3 runs from the conserved cysteine through the conserved F or W. Each record gives: CDR3 DNA, CDR3 protein, D gene, J gene, V gene, clone size. A D gene is named only where the DNA matches it firmly. Size tells how often a clone was seen (once, few, many) or the class of an expanded clone, and some rows leave it out.

cdr3_nt: TGTGCCAGCAGCGCAAGGGGGACCGCTTACAATGAGCAGTTCTTC; cdr3_aa: CASSARGTAYNEQFF; d_call: -; j_call: TRBJ2-1; v_call: TRBV7-6; clone_size: -
cdr3_nt: TGTGCCAGCAGCTCTAGCGGTTTCTACACAGATACGCAGTATTTT; cdr3_aa: CASSSSGFYTDTQYF; d_call: TRBD2; j_call: TRBJ2-3; v_call: TRBV7-6; clone_size: -
cdr3_nt: TGCAGCGTTGAAGGGACAGGGGGCTTCTATGGCTACACCTTC; cdr3_aa: CSVEGTGGFYGYTF; d_call: TRBD1; j_call: TRBJ1-2; v_call: TRBV29-1; clone_size: -
cdr3_nt: TGTGCCAGTATGCGGGGACAGGGTAGTTCTGGGGCCAACGTCCTGACTTTC; cdr3_aa: CASMRGQGSSGANVLTF; d_call: TRBD1; j_call: TRBJ2-6; v_call: TRBV19; clone_size: -
cdr3_nt: TGTGCCAGCAGCAAAGGGGGAGAGAAAGACACTGAAGCTTTCTTT; cdr3_aa: CASSKGGEKDTEAFF; d_call: -; j_call: TRBJ1-1; v_call: TRBV21-1; clone_size: once
cdr3_nt: TGTGCCAGCAGCAGAATGGGACAGCCTTCCTACGAGCAGTACTTC; cdr3_aa: CASSRMGQPSYEQYF; d_call: TRBD1; j_call: TRBJ2-7; v_call: TRBV7-2; clone_size: -
cdr3_nt: TGTGCCAGCAGCTTAGGTCCAGGGAATCAGCCCCAGCATTTT; cdr3_aa: CASSLGPGNQPQHF; d_call: -; j_call: TRBJ1-5; v_call: TRBV11-1; clone_size: -
cdr3_nt: TGTGCCAGCAGTTCGGGACTCGTTAGTCTCCAAGAGACCCAGTACTTC; cdr3_aa: CASSSGLVSLQETQYF; d_call: -; j_call: TRBJ2-5; v_call: TRBV6-5; clone_size: once
cdr3_nt: TGCAGCGTGGTCGGGACAGGGGGTGGCTACACCTTC; cdr3_aa: CSVVGTGGGYTF; d_call: TRBD1; j_call: TRBJ1-2; v_call: TRBV29-1; clone_size: -
cdr3_nt: TGTGCCAGCAGCTGGGGCATGGGAGGGGATACGCAGTATTTT; cdr3_aa: CASSWGMGGDTQYF; d_call: TRBD2; j_call: TRBJ2-3; v_call: TRBV7-2; clone_size: -
cdr3_nt: TGTGCCAGCAGCTTGGAGGGTAGAACAGGGTCCCAAGAGACCCAGTACTTC; cdr3_aa: CASSLEGRTGSQETQYF; d_call: -; j_call: TRBJ2-5; v_call: TRBV5-8; clone_size: few
cdr3_nt: TGTGCCAGCAGCTTGGACCCGGGCAATGAGCAGTTCTTC; cdr3_aa: CASSLDPGNEQFF; d_call: -; j_call: TRBJ2-1; v_call: TRBV5-4; clone_size: -
cdr3_nt: TGTGCCATCAGTGACCTAGCGGAGACCACAGATACGCAGTATTTT; cdr3_aa: CAISDLAETTDTQYF; d_call: TRBD2; j_call: TRBJ2-3; v_call: TRBV10-3; clone_size: few
cdr3_nt: TGCGCCAGCAGCCAAGGCGCAGAAGGCGATGAGCAGTTCTTC; cdr3_aa: CASSQGAEGDEQFF; d_call: -; j_call: TRBJ2-1; v_call: TRBV4-3; clone_size: -
cdr3_nt: TGTGCCAGCCACCGACGGGAGGGCACCTACGAGCAGTACTTC; cdr3_aa: CASHRREGTYEQYF; d_call: TRBD2; j_call: TRBJ2-7; v_call: TRBV28; clone_size: -
cdr3_nt: TGTGCCAGCCGGGGGACACGAGCGGGGGAAAAACTGTTTTTT; cdr3_aa: CASRGTRAGEKLFF; d_call: -; j_call: TRBJ1-4; v_call: TRBV27; clone_size: -
cdr3_nt: TGCGCCAGCAGCTCTAGCGGGAGGGGTGAGACCCAGTACTTC; cdr3_aa: CASSSSGRGETQYF; d_call: TRBD2; j_call: TRBJ2-5; v_call: TRBV5-1; clone_size: -